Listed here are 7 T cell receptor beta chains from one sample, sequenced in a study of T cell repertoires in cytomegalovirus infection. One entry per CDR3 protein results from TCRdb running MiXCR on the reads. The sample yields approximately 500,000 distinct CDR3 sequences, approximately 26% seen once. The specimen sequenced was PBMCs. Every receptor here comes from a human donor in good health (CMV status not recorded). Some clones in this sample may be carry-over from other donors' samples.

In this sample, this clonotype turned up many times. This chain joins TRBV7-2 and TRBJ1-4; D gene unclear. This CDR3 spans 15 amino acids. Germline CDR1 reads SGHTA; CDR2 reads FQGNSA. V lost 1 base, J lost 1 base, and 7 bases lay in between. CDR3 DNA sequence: TGTGCCAGCAGCTTAGGGTCTGTAACTAATGAAAAACTGTTTTTT. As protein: CASSLGSVTNEKLFF.

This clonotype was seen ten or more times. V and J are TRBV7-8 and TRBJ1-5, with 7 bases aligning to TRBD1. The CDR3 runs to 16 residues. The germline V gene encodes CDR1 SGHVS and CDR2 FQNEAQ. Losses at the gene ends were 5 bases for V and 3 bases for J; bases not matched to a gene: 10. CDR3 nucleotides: TGTGCCAGCAGCCTGACAGGGTGGGGGTCCAATCAGCCCCAGCATTTT. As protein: CASSLTGWGSNQPQHF.

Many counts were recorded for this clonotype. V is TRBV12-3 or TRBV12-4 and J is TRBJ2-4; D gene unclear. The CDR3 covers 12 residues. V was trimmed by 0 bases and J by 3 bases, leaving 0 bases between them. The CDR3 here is CASSLAKNIQYF. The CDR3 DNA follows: TGTGCCAGCAGTTTAGCCAAAAACATTCAGTACTTC.

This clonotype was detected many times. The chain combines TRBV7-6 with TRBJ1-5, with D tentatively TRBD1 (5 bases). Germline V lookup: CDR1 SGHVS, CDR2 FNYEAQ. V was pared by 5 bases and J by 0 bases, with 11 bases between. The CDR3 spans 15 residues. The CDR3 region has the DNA TGTGCCAGCAGCCAAGACAGTTATAGCAATCAGCCCCAGCATTTT. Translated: CASSQDSYSNQPQHF.

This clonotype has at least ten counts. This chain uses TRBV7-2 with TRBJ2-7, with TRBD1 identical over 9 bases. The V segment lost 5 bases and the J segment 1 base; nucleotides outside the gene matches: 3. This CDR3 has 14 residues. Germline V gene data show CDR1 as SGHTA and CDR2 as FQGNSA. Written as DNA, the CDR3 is TGTGCCAGCAGCCGGGACAGGGCGTCCTACGAGCAGTACGTC. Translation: CASSRDRASYEQYV.

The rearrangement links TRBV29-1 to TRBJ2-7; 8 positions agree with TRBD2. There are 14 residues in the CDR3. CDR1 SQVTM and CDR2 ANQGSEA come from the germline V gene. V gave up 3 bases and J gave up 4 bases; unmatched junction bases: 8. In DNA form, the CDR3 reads TGCAGCGTTGACGGGAGCGGGAGTATTTACGAGCAGTACTTC. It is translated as CSVDGSGSIYEQYF.

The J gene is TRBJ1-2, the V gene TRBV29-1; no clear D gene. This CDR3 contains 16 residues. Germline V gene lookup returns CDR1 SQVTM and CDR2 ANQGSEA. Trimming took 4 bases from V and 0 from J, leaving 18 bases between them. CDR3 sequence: CSVGQPQVGPNYGYTF. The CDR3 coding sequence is TGCAGCGTTGGTCAGCCTCAAGTAGGCCCTAACTATGGCTACACCTTC.